This is a list of T cell receptor beta chains from one sample in a study of blood T cell repertoires in COVID-19. Profiling relied on immunoSEQ multiplex PCR, and the TCRdb table lists in-frame clones only, not all of them. Here the sample spans over 200,000 clones, over 75% being singletons. The specimen was peripheral blood. Every receptor here comes from a human donor in a cohort sampled during active COVID-19. The CDR3 runs from the conserved cysteine through the conserved F or W. The D gene is left open where the match is weak.

D	V	J	CDR3
TRBD2	TRBV5-8	TRBJ2-3	CASSSYLTSGSTDTQYF
-	TRBV12-3/TRBV12-4	TRBJ2-7	CASSPTGYEQYF
-	TRBV7-8	TRBJ2-7	CASSLNSGLLSYEQYF
-	TRBV25-1	TRBJ1-2	CASSIQGYGYTF
TRBD1	TRBV5-4	TRBJ1-1	CASSLAGGQGHTEAFF
TRBD2	TRBV9	TRBJ2-1	CASSVGVLAGLYNEQFF
-	TRBV10-2	TRBJ2-7	CASSESVTYSYEQYF
-	TRBV28	TRBJ2-7	CASRNSGTPKSYEQYF
-	TRBV12-3/TRBV12-4	TRBJ2-7	CASSFQVTYEQYF
-	TRBV6-5	TRBJ1-1	CASRDPRTVNTEAFF
TRBD1	TRBV7-3	TRBJ2-5	CASSLKGQGARETQYF
-	TRBV11-1	TRBJ2-2	CASSPGLSRTGELFF
-	TRBV6-6	TRBJ1-2	CASSYSVTGNYGYTF
-	TRBV7-2	TRBJ1-3	CASSRIRSLIGNTIYF
TRBD1	TRBV7-8	TRBJ1-4	CASSRDRGKEKLFF
-	TRBV28	TRBJ1-5	CASSLGPPLSNQPQHF
TRBD2	TRBV30	TRBJ2-1	CAWSLAGGAYNEQFF
TRBD2	TRBV3-1/TRBV3-2	TRBJ2-1	CASSQGLLAGVYNEQFF
TRBD2	TRBV24-1	TRBJ2-3	CATSDLTSGGTDTQYF
TRBD2	TRBV25-1	TRBJ2-1	CASSEFRGSSYNEQFF
TRBD2	TRBV28	TRBJ2-5	CASSLRSRSGRAGETQYF
-	TRBV12-3/TRBV12-4	TRBJ1-1	CASSPRQLGAFF
TRBD2	TRBV27	TRBJ2-7	CASSLRGGLADSYEQYF
-	TRBV20-1	TRBJ2-7	CSATGPGEQYF
-	TRBV19	TRBJ2-7	CASSPRPGEQYF
TRBD1	TRBV9	TRBJ2-7	CASSSGQGAMVEQYF
TRBD2	TRBV7-9	TRBJ2-5	CASSFGTTTKETQYF
-	TRBV3-1/TRBV3-2	TRBJ2-2	CASSQQDLGSTGELFF